This T cell receptor beta chain was retrieved from a study of response to subunit inactivated influenza vaccine. On this clonotype itself: The antigen remains unidentified.

TCRdb reprocessed the RT-PCR reads with MiXCR, giving one entry per CDR3 protein. Of 650,000 to 800,000 distinct CDR3 sequences detected, under 20% appear once; the ten largest clones hold approximately 10%. General study findings and limits: Few additional T cells are recruited per seasonal influenza vaccination, authors suggested.

The CDR3 runs 15 residues. Looked up from germline, CDR1 is SGHAT and CDR2 is FQNNGV. V gave up 2 bases and J gave up 0 bases, with 10 bases separating them. The rearrangement joins TRBV11-2 to TRBJ1-2; D is perhaps TRBD1 (5 bases). The sequencing here drew on PBMCs from blood, taken roughly 5 days after vaccination. The receptor's source is a man aged 45 to 65 who received an inactivated influenza vaccine. The CDR3, as DNA: TGTGCCAGCAGCTTACAGGGCGTCACTAACTATGGCTACACCTTC. Translated: CASSLQGVTNYGYTF.